Presented here are 21 T cell receptor beta chains from one specimen sequenced in a study of STAT5B mutations in CD4+ large granular lymphocyte leukemia. Assay: immunoSEQ multiplex PCR; the TCRdb copy retains only in-frame clones and omits some. In the table there are over a thousand clones, about four fifths of which are singletons. What was sequenced was PBMCs. The receptor source for this set is a man aged 65-85 years with CD4+ T-cell large granular lymphocyte leukemia.

In its sample, this clone was seen a few times. V gene TRBV9 combines with J gene TRBJ1-2, with 7 bases identical to TRBD1. CDR1 and CDR2 (germline): SGDLS, YYNGEE. This CDR3 has 13 residues. V was pared by 4 bases and J by 5 bases, with 5 bases of the junction left unmatched. The CDR3 loop reads CASSTSGGYGYTF. The CDR3 nucleotides read TGTGCCAGCAGCACCTCAGGGGGGTATGGCTACACCTTC.

V usage is TRBV7-2 and J usage is TRBJ2-1; D is unresolved. The CDR3 runs to 15 residues. The V gene lost 3 bases and the J gene lost 0 bases, with 9 bases spanning the gap. Germline V gene lookup returns CDR1 SGHTA and CDR2 FQGNSA. The CDR3 nucleotides are TGTGCCAGCAGCTTCTACAGCAGCTCCTACAATGAGCAGTTCTTC. This gives the protein CASSFYSSSYNEQFF.

V usage is TRBV7-8 and J usage is TRBJ2-7; a weak D match, TRBD2 (6 bases). The CDR3 length is 12 residues. Per the germline V gene, CDR1 is SGHVS and CDR2 is FQNEAQ. Trimming stripped 2 bases from V and 7 bases from J, with 9 bases between. CDR3 sequence (DNA): TGTGCCAGCAGCTTACCCGGGAGAGAGCAGTACGTC. This encodes CASSLPGREQYV.

The chain recombines TRBV29-1 with TRBJ1-2; 8 positions match TRBD1. J was trimmed by 6 bases and V by 5 bases; bases with no gene match: 11. Germline V gives CDR1 SQVTM, CDR2 ANQGSEA. The CDR3 runs to 14 residues. For the CDR3, the DNA is TGCAGCGTTCGACTTTCAGGGGGCGTCAATGGCTACACCTTC. This codes for CSVRLSGGVNGYTF.

The gene calls are TRBV7-9 and TRBJ2-2; the match to TRBD2 covers 12 bases. Germline values: CDR1 SEHNR, CDR2 FQNEAQ (reference sequence). The ends lost 6 bases at V and 5 bases at J; junction bases unmatched: 4. The CDR3 has 15 amino acids. The DNA for the CDR3 is TGTGCCAGCAGACGTCTAGCGGGGGGGACCGGGGAGCTGTTTTTT. Amino acids: CASRRLAGGTGELFF.

The chain joins TRBV10-3 to TRBJ2-2; D remains unclear. Germline CDR1 reads ENHRY; CDR2 reads SYGVKD. This CDR3 region has 13 residues. Trimming removed 6 bases from V and 5 bases from J, with 10 bases in between. This CDR3 reads CAISLSSTGELFF. CDR3 in DNA: TGTGCCATCAGCCTGTCCTCGACCGGGGAGCTGTTTTTT.

The chain is built from TRBV4-2 and TRBJ1-3; maybe TRBD1 (5 bases). The V and J ends lost 1 base and 1 base respectively, with 14 bases between them. Germline lookup yields CDR1 LGHNA and CDR2 YNFKEQ. This CDR3 has 17 residues. The chain's CDR3 is CASSQVAIEGSGNTIYF. The CDR3, as DNA: TGTGCCAGCAGCCAAGTCGCGATTGAGGGGTCTGGAAACACCATATATTTT.

This chain uses TRBV6-4 with TRBJ2-2, with D possibly TRBD2 on 6 matching bases. Trimming stripped 6 bases from V and 5 bases from J, with 16 bases between. This CDR3 has 15 amino acids. In germline, CDR1 is MRHNA, CDR2 SNTAGT. The CDR3 is CASRREAGRTGELFF. CDR3 coding DNA: TGTGCCAGCAGGAGGGAGGCAGGGCGGACCGGGGAGCTGTTTTTT.

The chain combines TRBV15 with TRBJ1-3; unclear D gene. V lost 0 bases and J 0 bases, leaving 15 bases between the germline ends. The germline gives CDR1 LNHNV, CDR2 YYDKDF (reference sequence). The CDR3 consists of 18 residues. CDR3 bases: TGTGCCACCAGCAGAGATGCCGGACGGCGACTCTCTGGAAACACCATATATTTT. This encodes CATSRDAGRRLSGNTIYF. Using reference TRBV15 and TRBJ1-3 for the parts outside the CDR3, the full variable domain is DAMVIQNPRYQVTQFGKPVTLSCSQTLNHNVMYWYQQKSSQAPKLLFHYYDKDFNNEADTPDNFQSRRPNTSFCFLDIRSPGLGDTAMYLCATSRDAGRRLSGNTIYFGEGSWLTVV.

The chain links TRBV28 to TRBJ2-2, with D tentatively TRBD1 or TRBD2 (5 bases each). CDR1 and CDR2 from the germline V gene are MDHEN and SYDVKM. Trimming took off 7 bases at V and 4 bases at J, with 13 bases between the two ends. CDR3 length: 14 amino acids. The CDR3 region has the DNA TGTGCCAGCATGAGATCGGGGACCACCGGGGAGCTGTTTTTT. Amino acid sequence: CASMRSGTTGELFF.

The rearrangement joins TRBV4-3 to TRBJ2-1; TRBD2 agrees at 7 bases. The CDR3 is made up of 15 amino acids. The trim removed 1 base at V and 15 bases at J, leaving 15 bases unmatched. Germline V gives CDR1 LGHNA, CDR2 YSLEER. In DNA form, the CDR3 reads TGCGCCAGCAGCCAAGTCGACGGGAGGTCGGCTAGGCGGTTCTTC. This sequence encodes CASSQVDGRSARRFF.

This chain links TRBV4-3 with TRBJ2-3; no firm D call. This CDR3 is built from 14 residues. The germline V gene encodes CDR1 LGHNA and CDR2 YSLEER. V lost 0 bases and J 1 base, leaving 5 bases between the germline ends. The CDR3 region has the DNA TGCGCCAGCAGCCAAGAGGCGGGCACAGATACGCAGTATTTT. This codes for CASSQEAGTDTQYF.

The J gene is TRBJ2-5, the V gene TRBV29-1; D not certain. Trimming stripped 4 bases from V and 3 bases from J, with 15 bases between. The CDR3 runs 14 residues. CDR1 and CDR2 from the germline V gene are SQVTM and ANQGSEA. The CDR3 spells CSVAGSVNKETQYF. The CDR3 DNA reads as TGCAGCGTTGCTGGGTCCGTGAACAAAGAGACCCAGTACTTC.

The gene calls are TRBV6-6 and TRBJ2-7, with 11 bases that match TRBD1. The CDR3 is 14 residues long. Trimming removed 6 bases from V and 6 bases from J; junction bases left unmatched: 7. Germline V gene data show CDR1 as MNHNY and CDR2 as SVGAGI (reference sequence). In DNA form, the CDR3 reads TGTGCCAGCAGCTATCGGACAGGGGGCGCCGAGCAGTACTTC. As protein: CASSYRTGGAEQYF.

V usage is TRBV18 and J usage is TRBJ1-1; D gene ambiguous. From germline, CDR1 is KGHSH and CDR2 LQKENI. The V end lost 1 base, the J end lost 0 bases, and 6 bases lay between the germline ends. CDR3 length: 14 amino acids. CDR3 sequence: CASSPLDLNTEAFF. In nucleotides, the CDR3 is TGTGCCAGCTCACCACTCGATTTGAACACTGAAGCTTTCTTT.

V usage is TRBV4-3 and J usage is TRBJ2-7, with 7 nucleotides matching TRBD1. CDR1 is LGHNA, CDR2 YSLEER, per germline. The V segment lost 4 bases and the J segment 7 bases; nucleotides outside the gene matches: 10. The CDR3 extends over 14 amino acids. CDR3 residues: CASSRDSRAGEQYF. The CDR3 nucleotides are TGCGCCAGCAGCCGGGACAGCCGAGCTGGGGAGCAGTACTTC.

This chain connects TRBV7-2 to TRBJ2-1, with 7 bases matching TRBD2. Germline values: CDR1 SGHTA, CDR2 FQGNSA. J lost 16 bases, V lost 5 bases, and 11 bases had no gene match. The length of the CDR3 is 12 residues. The CDR3: CASSRGGIGFFF. The CDR3 coding sequence is TGTGCCAGCAGCCGGGGAGGGATTGGATTTTTCTTC.

The chain joins TRBV2 to TRBJ2-1; TRBD2 matches at 7 bases. The CDR3 consists of 15 residues. Trimming took 3 bases from V and 2 from J; bases not matched to a gene: 4. Germline CDR1 reads SNHLY; CDR2 reads FYNNEI. The CDR3 nucleotides read TGTGCCAGCAGTGATCCAGCGGGGACCTACAATGAGCAGTTCTTC. The encoded protein is CASSDPAGTYNEQFF.

V is TRBV6-6 and J is TRBJ2-2, with unresolved D. The V end was cut by 6 bases, the J end by 2 bases, with 10 bases between. The V gene's germline CDR1 is MNHNY and CDR2 SVGAGI (reference sequence). CDR3 length: 14 amino acids. The CDR3 loop is CASSLDRNTGELFF. CDR3 DNA: TGTGCCAGCAGCTTGGACCGAAACACCGGGGAGCTGTTTTTT.

This clone has just one count. This rearrangement joins TRBV6-5 to TRBJ1-2; TRBD1 is a possible D gene (5 bases). Trimming left V 8 bases short and J 8 bases short, with 18 bases between. Germline assignment: CDR1 MNHEY and CDR2 SVGAGI. CDR3 length: 13 amino acids. The CDR3 sequence is CASSQAGLRGYTF. CDR3 in DNA: TGTGCCAGCTCACAAGCGGGGCTCAGGGGCTACACCTTC.

The CDR3 nucleotides are TGTGCCAGCTCCCCGACCGTCGCAGATACGCAGTATTTT. This translates into CASSPTVADTQYF. V gene TRBV18 combines with J gene TRBJ2-3; D is ambiguous. Trimming shortened V by 6 bases and J by 4 bases, and 11 bases separated the two germline ends. CDR3 length equals 13 residues. Germline V CDR1 and CDR2: KGHSH, LQKENI.